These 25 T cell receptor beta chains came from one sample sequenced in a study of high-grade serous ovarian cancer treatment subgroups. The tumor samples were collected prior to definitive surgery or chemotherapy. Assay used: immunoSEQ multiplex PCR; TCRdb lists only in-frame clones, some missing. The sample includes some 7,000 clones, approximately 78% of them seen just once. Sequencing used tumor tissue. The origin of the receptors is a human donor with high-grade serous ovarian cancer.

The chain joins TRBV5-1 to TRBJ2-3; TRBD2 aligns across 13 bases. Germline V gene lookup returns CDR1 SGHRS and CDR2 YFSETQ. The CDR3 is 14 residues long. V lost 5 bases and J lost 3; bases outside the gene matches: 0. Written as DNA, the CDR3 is TGCGCCAGCAGGGGACTAGCGGGGACAGATACGCAGTATTTT. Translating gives CASRGLAGTDTQYF.

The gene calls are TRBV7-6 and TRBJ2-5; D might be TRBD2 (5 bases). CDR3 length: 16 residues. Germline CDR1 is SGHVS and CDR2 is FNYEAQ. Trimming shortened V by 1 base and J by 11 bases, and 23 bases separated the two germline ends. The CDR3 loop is CASSLGEGRPTGEQYF. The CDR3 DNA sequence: TGTGCCAGCAGCTTAGGAGAGGGTCGGCCCACGGGTGAGCAGTACTTC.

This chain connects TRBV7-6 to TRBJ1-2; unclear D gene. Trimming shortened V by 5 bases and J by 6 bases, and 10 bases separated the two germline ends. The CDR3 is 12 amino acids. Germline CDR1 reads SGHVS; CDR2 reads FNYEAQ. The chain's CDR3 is CASSPAGNGYTF. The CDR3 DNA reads TGTGCCAGCAGCCCGGCTGGAAATGGCTACACCTTC.

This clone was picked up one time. The CDR3 is CASSYGAGGGETQYF. The CDR3 DNA is TGTGCCAGCAGCTATGGGGCAGGGGGAGGGGAGACCCAGTACTTC. The chain carries TRBV5-6 and TRBJ2-5; D could derive from TRBD1 or TRBD2 (7 bases each). Germline V gene lookup returns CDR1 SGHDT and CDR2 YYEEEE. This CDR3 has 15 amino acids. Trimming took 3 bases from V and 5 from J, leaving 17 bases between them.

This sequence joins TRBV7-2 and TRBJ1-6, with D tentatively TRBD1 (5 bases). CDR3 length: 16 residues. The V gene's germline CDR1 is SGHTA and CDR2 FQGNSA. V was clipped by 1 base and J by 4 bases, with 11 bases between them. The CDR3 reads CASSLEWGGYNSPLHF. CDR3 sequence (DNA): TGTGCCAGCAGCTTAGAATGGGGCGGTTATAATTCACCCCTCCACTTT.

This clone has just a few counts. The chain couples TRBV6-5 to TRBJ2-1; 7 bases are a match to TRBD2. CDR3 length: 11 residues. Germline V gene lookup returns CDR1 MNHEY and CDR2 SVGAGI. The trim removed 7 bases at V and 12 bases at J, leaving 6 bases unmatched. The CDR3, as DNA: TGTGCCAGCATCGGCGGGAGAAGGCAGTTCTTC. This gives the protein CASIGGRRQFF.

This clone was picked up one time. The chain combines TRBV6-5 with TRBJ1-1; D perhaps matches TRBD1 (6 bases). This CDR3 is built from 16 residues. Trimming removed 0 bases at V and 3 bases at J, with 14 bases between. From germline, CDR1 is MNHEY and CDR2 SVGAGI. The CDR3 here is CASSYSQGIEDTEAFF. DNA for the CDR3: TGTGCCAGCAGTTACTCTCAGGGGATCGAGGACACTGAAGCTTTCTTT.

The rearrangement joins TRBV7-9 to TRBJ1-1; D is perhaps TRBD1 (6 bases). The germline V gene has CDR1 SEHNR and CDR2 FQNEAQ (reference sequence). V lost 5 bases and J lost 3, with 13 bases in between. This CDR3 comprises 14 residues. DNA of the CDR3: TGTGCCAGCAGCCCCTACAGGGATCACACTGAAGCTTTCTTT. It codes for CASSPYRDHTEAFF. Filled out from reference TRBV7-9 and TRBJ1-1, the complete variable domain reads DTGVSQNPRHKITKRGQNVTFRCDPISEHNRLYWYRQTLGQGPEFLTYFQNEAQLEKSRLLSDRFSAERPKGSFSTLEIQRTEQGDSAMYLCASSPYRDHTEAFFGQGTRLTVV.

The CDR3 DNA is TGTGCCAGCAGCACCGCGACAGGGACCTACAATGAGCAGTTCTTC. Translated, it gives CASSTATGTYNEQFF. V is TRBV7-2 and J is TRBJ2-1, with 7 bases aligning to TRBD1. The ends lost 5 bases at V and 2 bases at J; junction bases unmatched: 6. From germline, CDR1 is SGHTA and CDR2 FQGNSA. The CDR3 length is 15 residues.

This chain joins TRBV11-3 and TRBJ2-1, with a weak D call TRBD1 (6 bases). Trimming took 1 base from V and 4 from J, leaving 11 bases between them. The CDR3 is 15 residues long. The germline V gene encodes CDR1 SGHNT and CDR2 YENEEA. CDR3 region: CASSLGGGGYNEQFF. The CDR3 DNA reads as TGTGCCAGCAGCTTAGGTGGGGGCGGGTACAATGAGCAGTTCTTC.

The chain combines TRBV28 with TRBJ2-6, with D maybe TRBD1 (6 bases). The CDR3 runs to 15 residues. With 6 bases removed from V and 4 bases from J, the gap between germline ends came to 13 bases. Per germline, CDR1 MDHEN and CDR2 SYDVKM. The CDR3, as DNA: TGTGCCAGCAGCCCCGAGGGGGTAGGGGCCAACGTCCTGACTTTC. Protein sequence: CASSPEGVGANVLTF. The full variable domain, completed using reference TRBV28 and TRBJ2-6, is DVKVTQSSRYLVKRTGEKVFLECVQDMDHENMFWYRQDPGLGLRLIYFSYDVKMKEKGDIPEGYSVSREKKERFSLILESASTNQTSMYLCASSPEGVGANVLTFGAGSRLTVL.

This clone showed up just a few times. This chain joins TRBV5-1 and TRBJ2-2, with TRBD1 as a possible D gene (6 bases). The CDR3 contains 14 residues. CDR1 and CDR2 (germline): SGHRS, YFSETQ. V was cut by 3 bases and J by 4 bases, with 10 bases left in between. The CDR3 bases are TGCGCCAGCAGCTCATTGGGGGCCACCGGGGAGCTGTTTTTT. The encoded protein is CASSSLGATGELFF.

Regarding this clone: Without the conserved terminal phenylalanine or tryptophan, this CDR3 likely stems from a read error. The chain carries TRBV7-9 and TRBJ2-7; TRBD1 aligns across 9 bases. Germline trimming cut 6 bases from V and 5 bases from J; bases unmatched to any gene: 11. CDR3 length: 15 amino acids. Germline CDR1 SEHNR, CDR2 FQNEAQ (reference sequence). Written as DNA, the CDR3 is TGTGCCAGCAGACCTTCCGGGACAGGGTCCCACGAGCAGTACCTC. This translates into CASRPSGTGSHEQYL.

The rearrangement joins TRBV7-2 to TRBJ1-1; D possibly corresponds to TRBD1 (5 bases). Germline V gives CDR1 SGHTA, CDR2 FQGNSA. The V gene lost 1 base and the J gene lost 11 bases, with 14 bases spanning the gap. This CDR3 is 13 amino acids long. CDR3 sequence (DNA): TGTGCCAGCAGCTTAGTACAGGAATCGGCGGCTTTCTTT. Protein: CASSLVQESAAFF.

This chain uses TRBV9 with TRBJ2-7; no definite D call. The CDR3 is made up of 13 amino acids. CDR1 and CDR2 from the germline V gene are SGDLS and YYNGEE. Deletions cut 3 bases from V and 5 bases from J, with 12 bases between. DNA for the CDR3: TGTGCCAGCAGCGATCTTCTAGAGGACGAGCAGTACTTC. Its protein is CASSDLLEDEQYF.

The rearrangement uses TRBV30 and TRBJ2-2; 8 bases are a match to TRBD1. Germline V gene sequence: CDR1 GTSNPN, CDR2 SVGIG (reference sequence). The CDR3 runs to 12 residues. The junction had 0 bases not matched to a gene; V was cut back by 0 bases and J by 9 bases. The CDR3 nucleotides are TGTGCCTGGAGTGTCAGGGGGCGGGAGCTGTTTTTT. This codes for CAWSVRGRELFF.

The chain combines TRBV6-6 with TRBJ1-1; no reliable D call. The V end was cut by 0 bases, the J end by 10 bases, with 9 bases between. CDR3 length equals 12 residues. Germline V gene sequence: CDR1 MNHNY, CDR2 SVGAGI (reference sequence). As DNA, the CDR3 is TGTGCCAGCAGTTACTCGACGACCCCAGCTTTCTTT. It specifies CASSYSTTPAFF.

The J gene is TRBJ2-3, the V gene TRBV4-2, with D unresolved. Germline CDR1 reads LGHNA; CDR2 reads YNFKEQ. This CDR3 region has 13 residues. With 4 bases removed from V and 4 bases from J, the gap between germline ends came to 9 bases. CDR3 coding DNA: TGTGCCAGCAGCCCGGCTGGCTCAGATACGCAGTATTTT. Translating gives CASSPAGSDTQYF.

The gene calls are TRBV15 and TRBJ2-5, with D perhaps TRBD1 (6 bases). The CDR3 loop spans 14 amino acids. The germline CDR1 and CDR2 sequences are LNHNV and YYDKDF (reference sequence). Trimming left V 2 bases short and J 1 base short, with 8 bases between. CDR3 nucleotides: TGTGCCACCAGCAGAATGGGGGCCCAAGAGACCCAGTACTTC. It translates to CATSRMGAQETQYF.

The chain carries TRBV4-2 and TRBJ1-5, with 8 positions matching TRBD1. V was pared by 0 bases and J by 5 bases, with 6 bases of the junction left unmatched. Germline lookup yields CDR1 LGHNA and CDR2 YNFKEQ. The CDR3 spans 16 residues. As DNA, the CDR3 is TGTGCCAGCAGCCAAGAAGGACAGGGAGGCCATCAGCCCCAGCATTTT. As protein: CASSQEGQGGHQPQHF.

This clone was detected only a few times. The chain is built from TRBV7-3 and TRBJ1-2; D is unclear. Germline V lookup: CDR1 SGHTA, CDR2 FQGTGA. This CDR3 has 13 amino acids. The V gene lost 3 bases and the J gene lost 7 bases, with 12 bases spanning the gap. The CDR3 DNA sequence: TGTGCCAGCAGCTTGGGTGGGAGGGCTGGCTACACCTTC. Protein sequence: CASSLGGRAGYTF. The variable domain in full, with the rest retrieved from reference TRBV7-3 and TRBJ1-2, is GAGVSQTPSNKVTEKGKYVELRCDPISGHTALYWYRQSLGQGPEFLIYFQGTGAADDSGLPNDRFFAVRPEGSVSTLKIQRTERGDSAVYLCASSLGGRAGYTFGSGTRLTVV.

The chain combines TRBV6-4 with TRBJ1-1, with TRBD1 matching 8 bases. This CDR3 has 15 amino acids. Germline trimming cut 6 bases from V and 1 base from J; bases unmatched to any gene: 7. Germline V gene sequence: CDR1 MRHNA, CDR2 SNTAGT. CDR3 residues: CASSKDREGNTEAFF. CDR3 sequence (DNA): TGTGCCAGCAGCAAGGACAGGGAGGGGAACACTGAAGCTTTCTTT.

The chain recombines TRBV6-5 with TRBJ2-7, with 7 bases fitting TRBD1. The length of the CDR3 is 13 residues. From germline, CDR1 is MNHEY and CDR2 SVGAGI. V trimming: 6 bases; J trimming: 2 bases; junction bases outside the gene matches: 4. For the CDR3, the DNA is TGTGCCAGCAGACGGACAGGCCCCTACGAGCAGTACTTC. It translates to CASRRTGPYEQYF.

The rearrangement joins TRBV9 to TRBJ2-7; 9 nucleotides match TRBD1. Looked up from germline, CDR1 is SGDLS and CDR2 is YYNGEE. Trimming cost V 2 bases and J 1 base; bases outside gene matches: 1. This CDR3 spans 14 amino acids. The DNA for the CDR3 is TGTGCCAGCAGCGTGGACAGGGGTTCCTACGAGCAGTACTTC. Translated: CASSVDRGSYEQYF. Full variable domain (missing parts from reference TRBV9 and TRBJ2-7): DSGVTQTPKHLITATGQRVTLRCSPRSGDLSVYWYQQSLDQGLQFLIQYYNGEERAKGNILERFSAQQFPDLHSELNLSSLELGDSALYFCASSVDRGSYEQYFGPGTRLTVT.

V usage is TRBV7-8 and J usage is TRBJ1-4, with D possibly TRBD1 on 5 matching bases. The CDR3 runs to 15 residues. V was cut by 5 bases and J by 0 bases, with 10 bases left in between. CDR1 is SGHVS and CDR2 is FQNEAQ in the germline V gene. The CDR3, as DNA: TGTGCCAGCAGCCCGCGACAGACAACTAATGAAAAACTGTTTTTT. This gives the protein CASSPRQTTNEKLFF.